The 17 T cell receptor beta chains in this list originate from one sample, sequenced in a study of blood T cell repertoires in COVID-19. The protocol was immunoSEQ multiplex PCR, while the TCRdb copy is restricted to in-frame clones and leaves out a portion. The sample includes approximately 90,000 clones, 65% to 90% of them seen just once. The specimen was peripheral blood. These receptors were taken from a woman aged 80 or over with acute or convalescent COVID-19.

V usage is TRBV7-2 and J usage is TRBJ2-7, with D possibly being TRBD2 (5 bases). CDR1 and CDR2 (germline): SGHTA, FQGNSA. CDR3 length: 15 residues. V was shortened by 2 bases and J by 0 bases, with 11 bases between the two germline ends. This chain's CDR3 is CASSLQSGSSYEQYF. In DNA form, the CDR3 reads TGTGCCAGCAGCTTACAGTCTGGGAGCTCCTACGAGCAGTACTTC.

The chain links TRBV5-1 to TRBJ2-1; D is possibly TRBD2 (5 bases). Trimming removed 0 bases at V and 5 bases at J, with 9 bases between. The CDR3 has 14 residues. Germline lookup yields CDR1 SGHRS and CDR2 YFSETQ. CDR3 DNA: TGCGCCAGCAGCTTGGGCGGGCCCAACAATGAGCAGTTCTTC. Its translation: CASSLGGPNNEQFF.

The CDR3, as DNA: TGTGCCAGCAGCTTAGGGGGACAGGGTGAAAAACTGTTTTTT. Translating it yields CASSLGGQGEKLFF. The chain employs TRBV11-3 and TRBJ1-4; 9 nucleotides agree with TRBD1. The CDR3 length is 14 residues. V lost 1 base to trimming and J lost 7 bases; unmatched junction nucleotides: 1. Germline loops: CDR1 SGHNT, CDR2 YENEEA.

The chain carries TRBV9 and TRBJ2-2, with D unclear. Germline lookup yields CDR1 SGDLS and CDR2 YYNGEE. Trimming pared 0 bases from V and 6 bases from J, leaving 9 bases between. The CDR3 has 14 residues. CDR3 amino acids: CASSVAQVSGELFF. The CDR3 coding sequence is TGTGCCAGCAGCGTAGCGCAGGTATCCGGGGAGCTGTTTTTT.

This rearrangement joins TRBV6-5 to TRBJ2-7; the match to TRBD1 covers 8 bases. The V gene end was trimmed by 6 bases and the J gene end by 1 base; junction bases not matched to a gene: 8. The CDR3 covers 15 residues. CDR1 is MNHEY, CDR2 SVGAGI, per germline. The CDR3 loop is CASSTERTGSYEQYF. The DNA for the CDR3 is TGTGCCAGCAGCACGGAGAGGACAGGGTCCTACGAGCAGTACTTC.

The rearrangement links TRBV3-1 (or the pseudogene TRBV3-2) to TRBJ1-1; D is undetermined. Trimming took off 4 bases at V and 4 bases at J, with 13 bases between the two ends. The CDR3 runs 14 residues. In germline, CDR1 is LGHDT, CDR2 YNNKEL (reference sequence). The CDR3 loop reads CASSLLRGGTEAFF. Here the CDR3 DNA reads TGTGCCAGCAGCCTTCTACGGGGAGGCACTGAAGCTTTCTTT.

This clone appeared once. The chain is built from TRBV5-5 and TRBJ1-1; 7 bases align to TRBD1. J gave up 1 base and V 4 bases, and 7 bases lay outside the gene matches. CDR1 and CDR2 from the germline V gene are SGHKS and YYEKEE (reference sequence). The CDR3 is 15 residues long. Written as DNA, the CDR3 is TGTGCCAGCAGCATCTACAGGGGCGGGAACACTGAAGCTTTCTTT. Its translation is CASSIYRGGNTEAFF.

V gene TRBV5-1 combines with J gene TRBJ2-2; the D is unclear. The CDR3 loop spans 14 amino acids. V gave up 8 bases and J gave up 4 bases, with 15 bases separating them. Germline V gene data show CDR1 as SGHRS and CDR2 as YFSETQ. The CDR3 protein is CASKSEALTGELFF. DNA for the CDR3: TGCGCCAGTAAATCCGAGGCCCTCACCGGGGAGCTGTTTTTT.

This clone was observed a few times. The chain is built from TRBV5-1 and TRBJ2-5; 10 bases map to TRBD1. This CDR3 has 16 amino acids. Unmatched junction bases numbered 7, after V lost 4 bases and J lost 1 base. Germline-derived CDR1 and CDR2 are SGHRS and YFSETQ. In DNA form, the CDR3 reads TGCGCCAGCAGCGTGGGACAGGGGACCATCCAAGAGACCCAGTACTTC. Protein product: CASSVGQGTIQETQYF.

This clone was detected only a few times. This chain connects TRBV7-3 to TRBJ2-1; D not certain. The CDR3 has 15 amino acids. V was pared by 4 bases and J by 7 bases, with 17 bases between. Looked up from germline, CDR1 is SGHTA and CDR2 is FQGTGA. The CDR3 sequence is CASSSQASGVNEQFF. DNA of the CDR3: TGTGCCAGCAGCTCCCAAGCTTCAGGCGTTAATGAGCAGTTCTTC.

This clone was seen a handful of times. The J gene is TRBJ2-7, the V gene TRBV30, with a weak D call TRBD2 (7 bases). Germline V lookup: CDR1 GTSNPN, CDR2 SVGIG (reference sequence). V lost 5 bases and J 2 bases, leaving 16 bases between the germline ends. The CDR3 is 14 amino acids. The CDR3 loop reads CAWDKGGGTYEQYF. CDR3 nucleotide sequence: TGTGCCTGGGATAAGGGCGGGGGCACCTACGAGCAGTACTTC.

The chain uses TRBV6-1 and TRBJ1-1, with D possibly being TRBD1 (5 bases). The CDR3 length is 14 residues. The germline gives CDR1 MNHNS, CDR2 SASEGT. Trimming removed 2 bases from V and 6 bases from J, with 13 bases in between. This CDR3 is CASSERMGPAEAFF. CDR3 bases: TGTGCCAGCAGTGAACGGATGGGGCCGGCTGAAGCTTTCTTT.

The chain is built from TRBV2 and TRBJ2-2; 10 nucleotides match TRBD1. Germline CDR1 and CDR2: SNHLY and FYNNEI. The V segment lost 6 bases and the J segment 6 bases; nucleotides outside the gene matches: 13. The CDR3 has 17 residues. The CDR3 DNA reads as TGTGCCAGCAGCCTCGGACAGGGGGTTATGGGGGCCGGGGAGCTGTTTTTT. Translated, it gives CASSLGQGVMGAGELFF.

Notes on this clone: One end of the junction fails to match germline, which may point to a read error. The CDR3 is CASTQIWPLAGGRDEQFF. The CDR3 DNA follows: TGTGCCAGCACCCAAATATGGCCACTAGCGGGGGGGAGGGATGAGCAGTTCTTC. This chain connects TRBV14 to TRBJ2-1; the match to TRBD2 covers 13 bases. The germline V gene has CDR1 SGHDN and CDR2 FVKESK. CDR3 length: 18 amino acids.

Note on this clone: Other DNA sequences in the sample encode the same CDR3. V usage is TRBV11-2 and J usage is TRBJ2-7; possibly TRBD2 for D (5 bases). CDR1 and CDR2 (germline): SGHAT, FQNNGV. The CDR3 is 13 amino acids. The V and J ends lost 1 base and 3 bases respectively, with 7 bases between them. The CDR3 reads CASSLGGIYEQYF. The CDR3 DNA sequence: TGTGCCAGCAGCTTAGGAGGGATCTACGAGCAGTACTTC.

This clone showed up just a few times. The V gene is TRBV7-8, the J gene TRBJ2-1; tentative D call: TRBD1 (8 bases). Trimming shortened V by 5 bases and J by 9 bases, and 17 bases separated the two germline ends. This CDR3 is built from 14 residues. Germline-derived CDR1 and CDR2 are SGHVS and FQNEAQ. The CDR3: CASSLRTGRGEQFF. CDR3 sequence (DNA): TGTGCCAGCAGCCTAAGGACAGGGAGGGGTGAGCAGTTCTTC.

The genes are TRBV6-6 and TRBJ1-5; 10 bases align to TRBD1. Trimming took 5 bases from V and 3 from J; bases not matched to a gene: 7. The CDR3 covers 16 residues. Germline lookup yields CDR1 MNHNY and CDR2 SVGAGI (reference sequence). The DNA for the CDR3 is TGTGCCAGCAGTAAGACGACAGGGGGCGACAATCAGCCCCAGCATTTT. This gives the protein CASSKTTGGDNQPQHF.